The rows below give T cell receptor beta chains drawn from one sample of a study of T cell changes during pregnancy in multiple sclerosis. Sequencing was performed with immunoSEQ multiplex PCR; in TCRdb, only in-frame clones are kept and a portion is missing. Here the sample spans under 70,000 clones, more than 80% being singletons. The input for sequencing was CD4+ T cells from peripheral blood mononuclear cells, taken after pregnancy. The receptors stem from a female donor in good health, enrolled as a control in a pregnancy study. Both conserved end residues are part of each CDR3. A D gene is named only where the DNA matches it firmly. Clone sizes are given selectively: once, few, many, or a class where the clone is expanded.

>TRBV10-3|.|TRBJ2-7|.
TGTGCCATAAATGGAGGGCGGGGCTACGAGCAGTACTTC
CAINGGRGYEQYF
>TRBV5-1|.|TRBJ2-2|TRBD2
TGCGCCAGCAGCTATGCCGGACGGGGGGGCCGGGAGCTGTTTTTT
CASSYAGRGGRELFF
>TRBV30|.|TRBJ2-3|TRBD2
TGTGCCTGGGACCGGGGGCTAGCGGGGGGGCGGGGCACAGATACGCAGTATTTT
CAWDRGLAGGRGTDTQYF
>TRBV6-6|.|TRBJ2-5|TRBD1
TGTGCCAGCTCCGGCGGGCCAGGGGGACAGGAGACCCAGTACTTC
CASSGGPGGQETQYF
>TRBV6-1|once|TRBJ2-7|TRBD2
TGTGCCAGCAGCCCCCCGGGGGGTACCTACGAGCAGTACTTC
CASSPPGGTYEQYF
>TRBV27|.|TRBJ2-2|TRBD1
TGTGCCAGCAGTTTAATGACAGGGGTCACCGGGGAGCTGTTTTTT
CASSLMTGVTGELFF
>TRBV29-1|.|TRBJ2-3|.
TGCAGCGTTGACATTCAGAGCACAGATACGCAGTATTTT
CSVDIQSTDTQYF
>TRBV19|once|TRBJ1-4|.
TGTGCCAGTAGTTCAAGGGGTGGCTCTAATGAAAAACTGTTTTTT
CASSSRGGSNEKLFF
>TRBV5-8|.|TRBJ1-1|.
TGTGCCAGCAGCTTGCTCCGGACAGTGAACACTGAAGCTTTCTTT
CASSLLRTVNTEAFF
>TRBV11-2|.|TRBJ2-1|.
TGTGCCAGCAGCTCGGATTTGGGGCAGCCGTCTTACAATGAGCAGTTCTTC
CASSSDLGQPSYNEQFF
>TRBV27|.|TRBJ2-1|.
TGTGCCAGCAGTTTAGAGGCTCTTGAGCAGTTCTTC
CASSLEALEQFF
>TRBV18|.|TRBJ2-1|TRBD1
TGTGCCAGCTCACTTGACAGGGGAATCAACAATGAGCAGTTCTTC
CASSLDRGINNEQFF
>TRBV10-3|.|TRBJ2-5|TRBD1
TGTGCCACTCATACTTCAGGGGGCCAAGAGACCCAGTACTTC
CATHTSGGQETQYF
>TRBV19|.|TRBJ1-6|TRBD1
TGTGCCAGTAGTATAGGGACAGGGAGTAATTCACCCCTCCACTTT
CASSIGTGSNSPLHF
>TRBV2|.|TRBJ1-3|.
TGTGCCAGCCGGGGCGGGAGCTCTGGAAACACCATATATTTT
CASRGGSSGNTIYF
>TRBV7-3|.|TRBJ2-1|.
TGTGCCAGCAGCCCCGCGGGGAGTGGTGAGCAGTTCTTC
CASSPAGSGEQFF
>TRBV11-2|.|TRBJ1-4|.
TGTGCCAGCAGATTACAGGGAGGAGAAAAACTGTTTTTT
CASRLQGGEKLFF
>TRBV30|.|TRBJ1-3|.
TGTGCCTGGACACCCGGGGGATCCAGGAACACCATATATTTT
CAWTPGGSRNTIYF
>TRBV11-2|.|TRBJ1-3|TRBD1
TGTGCCAGCAGCTCCTGGGACAGCCTCTTGAGCTCTGGAAACACCATATATTTT
CASSSWDSLLSSGNTIYF
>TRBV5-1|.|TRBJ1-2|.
TGCGCCAGCAGCTTGCAAACAGGAGACTATGGCTACACCTTC
CASSLQTGDYGYTF
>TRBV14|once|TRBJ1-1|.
TGTGCCAGCAGCCAAGGAAGCTGGGAAGCTTTCTTT
CASSQGSWEAFF
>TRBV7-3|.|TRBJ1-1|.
TGTGCCAGCAGCCCCCAAGCGGACACTGAAGCTTTCTTT
CASSPQADTEAFF
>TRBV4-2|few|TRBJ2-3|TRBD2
TGTGCCAGCAGCCAAGAGGGAGCGGGGGGCCGAAATACGCAGTATTTT
CASSQEGAGGRNTQYF
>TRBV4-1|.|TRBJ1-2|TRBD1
TGCGCCAGCAGCCAAGAAGGGGACAGGAGAAACTATGGCTACACCTTC
CASSQEGDRRNYGYTF
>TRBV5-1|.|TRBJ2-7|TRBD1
TGCGCCAGCAGCTTGGGGTACTCTGGACAGGGCTCCGAGCAGTACTTC
CASSLGYSGQGSEQYF
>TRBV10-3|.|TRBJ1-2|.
TGTGCCATCAGTGGGACGGAGGGAGGGGATGGCTACACCTTC
CAISGTEGGDGYTF
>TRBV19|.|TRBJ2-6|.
TGTGCCAGTGCCGGGATCATCTCTGGGGCCAACGTCCTGACTTTC
CASAGIISGANVLTF
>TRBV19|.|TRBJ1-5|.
TGTGCCAGTACCCTCATTTCGGGAGGGGCCTCGCATTTT
CASTLISGGASHF
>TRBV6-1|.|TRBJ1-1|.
TGTGCCAGCAGATACACAGGGACCACTGAAGCTTTCTTT
CASRYTGTTEAFF
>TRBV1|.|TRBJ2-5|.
TGCACCAGCAGCCAAGATTACCAGACACAAGAGACCCAGTACTTC
CTSSQDYQTQETQYF
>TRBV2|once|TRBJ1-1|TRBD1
TGTGCCAGCACGGGACAGATGAACACTGAAGCTTTCTTT
CASTGQMNTEAFF
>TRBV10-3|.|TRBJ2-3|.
TGTGCGGTTGGGGGGACAGCCCCTCCCGGCGGTACGCAGTATTTT
CAVGGTAPPGGTQYF
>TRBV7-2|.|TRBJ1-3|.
TGTGCCAGCAGCAGCGGGGGGGGAAACACCATATATTTT
CASSSGGGNTIYF
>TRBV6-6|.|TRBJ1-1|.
TGTGCCAGCAGTTACTCGGCAATTGGTGGGAACACTGAAGCTTTCTTT
CASSYSAIGGNTEAFF
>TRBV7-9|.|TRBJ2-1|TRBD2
TGTGCCAGCAGCTTAGGGGCTAGCGGGGGCCTAGGTGAGCAGTTCTTC
CASSLGASGGLGEQFF
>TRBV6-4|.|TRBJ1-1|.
TGTGCCAGCTCCCCCGGGGGGCAACCCACTGAAGCTTTCTTT
CASSPGGQPTEAFF
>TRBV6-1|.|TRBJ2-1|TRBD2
TGTGCCAGCAGTGACCCTGCCCCGCGGGGGGAGCTCTCCTACAATGAGCAGTTCTTC
CASSDPAPRGELSYNEQFF
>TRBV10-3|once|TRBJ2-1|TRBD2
TGTGCCATCGGGACTAGCGGGGGCAATGAGCAGTTCTTC
CAIGTSGGNEQFF
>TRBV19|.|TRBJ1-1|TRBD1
TGTGCCAGTAGTCCCCGACGACAGGGCACGGGGCCTGAAGCTTTCTTT
CASSPRRQGTGPEAFF
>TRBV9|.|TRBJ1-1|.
TGTGCCAGCAGCGAGGGGATATCGGCGACAGACCTGAACACTGAAGCTTTCTTT
CASSEGISATDLNTEAFF
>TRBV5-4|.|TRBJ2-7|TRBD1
TGTGCCAGCAGCGATGGGACAGGGGGGGCCGACGAGCAGTACTTC
CASSDGTGGADEQYF
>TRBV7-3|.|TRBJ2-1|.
TGTGCCAGCGGGCGGACTGGTTACAATGAGCAGTTCTTC
CASGRTGYNEQFF
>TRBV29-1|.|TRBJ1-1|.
TGCAGCGTTGATCCCCAGGGTCGGGACACTGAAGCTTTCTTT
CSVDPQGRDTEAFF
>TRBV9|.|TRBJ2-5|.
TGTGCCAGCAGCGTAGCCCAACAAGAGACCCAGTACTTC
CASSVAQQETQYF
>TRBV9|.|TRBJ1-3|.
TGTGCCAGCAGCGTAGCTGGGACATCCGGAAACACCATATATTTT
CASSVAGTSGNTIYF
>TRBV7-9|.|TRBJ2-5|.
TGTGCCATCACCCCCCGGCCTGGAGGGGAGATCGGAGAGACCCAGTACTTC
CAITPRPGGEIGETQYF
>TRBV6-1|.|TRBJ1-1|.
TGTGCCAGCAGTGGCCAGAAAGCGGCTGAAGCTTTCTTT
CASSGQKAAEAFF
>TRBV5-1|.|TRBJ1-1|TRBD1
TGCGCCAGCAGCTTGGGAGGGACAGGGGGTCCGGGGGAAGCTTTCTTT
CASSLGGTGGPGEAFF